This T cell receptor (beta chain) was sequenced in a study of T-cell memory formation after mild COVID-19 (dated by TCRdb to the early 2020s). For context, the study as a whole: TCR sequence clusters from the two donors were largely donor specific. T-cell clones expanding and contracting after mild COVID-19 in two donors were tracked by longitudinal TCRalpha and TCRbeta repertoire sequencing. The cohort comprised two young, previously healthy adult volunteers, one female and one male.

Ficoll-Paque density gradient centrifugation was used to isolate PBMCs. Instrument on record: Illumina NovaSeq 6000. cDNA libraries for TCRalpha and TCRbeta were prepared by 5'RACE using constant-segment primers, with sample barcodes and unique molecular identifiers added. RNA was extracted from every sample with Trizol reagent. Libraries were amplified in two PCR steps, with a second sample barcode and Illumina TruSeq adapters added in the second step. Libraries were sequenced on an Illumina NovaSeq with 2 x 150 bp paired-end reads. On the authors' methods: Reads were demultiplexed and collapsed into UMI-guided consensus sequences with migec v1.2.7. Using mixcr v2.1.11, UMI consensuses were aligned to TRA and TRB V and J templates and then assembled into clonotypes. Clonotypes were classified as expanded or contracted when called significant by both edgeR and NoisET, with noise models trained on biological replicates. For edgeR calls, the cutoffs were a false discovery rate-adjusted p below 0.01 and a log2 fold-change threshold of 1. As an exploratory analysis of dynamics, max-normalized trajectories of the 1000 most abundant clonotypes were examined with PCA combined with hierarchical clustering. Separately sequenced CD4+ and CD8+ repertoires were used to assign a CD4 or CD8 phenotype to each responding clone. TCRdb reworked the public reads: Q25 trimming with fastp, MiXCR clone assembly, productive beta chains retained. When rows share a CDR3 protein, they turn into one entry using the most common DNA and genes. The V and J calls here are based on TCRdb, not the publication. The sample profile shows approximately 480,000 distinct CDR3 sequences; about 20% of them were found once. The ten biggest clones cover around 12% of the sample.

The CDR3 runs 15 residues from the cysteine to the phenylalanine. The CDR3 DNA has 45 bases and is translated from base 1. CDR1 and CDR2 (SEHNR, FQNEAQ) derive from the germline V gene (reference sequence). V is reduced by 3 bases and J by 2 bases, leaving a spacing of 13 bases between them. The research as a whole found: Some responding clones were found in pre-infection memory, which suggests that pre-existing cross-reactive memory T cells took part in the SARS-CoV-2 response. The study covered only a couple of mild cases, and larger cohorts including severe cases with pre-infection samples were considered necessary. Contracting CD4+ clones were located mainly in the CM and EM memory subsets, whereas CD8+ clones were found to be enriched in EMRA. SARS-CoV-2 specificity was not confirmed for the second-wave clones peaking on day 37. Clones that contracted from day 15 to 85 showed balanced CD4/CD8 phenotypes, whereas a second wave of clones that expanded from day 15 to 37 leaned towards CD4+.

Remarks on this clonotype: Its antigen remains undetermined. Per-base qualities were not stored, and no clone one base away is much larger.

The sequenced sample consisted of PBMCs or a T cell subset sorted from them (not recorded which). The receptor was isolated from an adult woman who had mild COVID-19 (a few samples of this study predate the infection). The sample titles of this study are shuffled in the database, so cell type and time point are left out; the donor was told from shared clones. The V and J segments used are TRBV7-9 and TRBJ2-5; a tentative D call is TRBD2 (6 bases match). For the CDR3, the sequence is CASSFWREGQETQYF. The bases are TGTGCCAGCAGCTTTTGGAGGGAAGGGCAAGAGACCCAGTACTTC.